This record covers a single TCR beta chain. Its antigen is as yet unknown. Sampled while nominally healthy, donors likely had unrecorded immune exposures. Germline lookup yields CDR1 MGHRA and CDR2 YSYEKL. The V end lost 0 bases, the J end lost 7 bases, and 15 bases lay between the germline ends. The CDR3 is 15 amino acids. PCR amplification relied on 60 Vbeta primers (plus 13 Jbeta primers). Sequencing was performed with immunoSEQ multiplex PCR; in TCRdb, only in-frame clones are kept and a portion is missing. The specimen's table records roughly 110,000 clones. These data are taken from a study of cytomegalovirus exposure and HLA in healthy donors. Study-level findings and limits: Judged likely to be a sequencing artifact was a cluster of highly shared sequence variants. There were about 160 TCR beta chains listed as cytomegalovirus-associated.

The sample comprised PBMCs. The TCR was taken from a man aged 25 to 40 in good health and CMV-seronegative. This rearrangement joins TRBV4-1 to TRBJ1-2; D remains unclear. The CDR3 region has the DNA TGCGCCAGCAGCCAAGAAGGCGCGGCGCTGGCTGGCTACACCTTC. Its translation: CASSQEGAALAGYTF.